The sample holds a few counts of the clone carrying this T cell receptor (beta chain). Participant-reported clinical history was the basis for cohort assignment. All recovered Cohort 3 donors got two negative PCRs, got clearance, or saw symptom resolution. Looked up from germline, CDR1 is LGHDT and CDR2 is YNNKEL (reference sequence). This CDR3 contains 16 residues. V lost 4 bases to trimming and J lost 0 bases, with 15 bases between them. Authors' processing steps: It was from reference gene primer amplification that nucleated cell counts were estimated. Method: immunoSEQ multiplex PCR; TCRdb's copy keeps in-frame clones and lacks some. V, J and clone size were drawn from that table, and D and trimming were deduced from the DNA. The table shows about 320,000 clones, with 80% to 90% occurring only once. The entry originates in a study of blood T cell repertoires in COVID-19. Study in general: There were acute and convalescent COVID-19 samples, and they came from the United States, Italy and Spain.

V gene TRBV3-1 (or the pseudogene TRBV3-2) combines with J gene TRBJ1-1; D perhaps matches TRBD1 (6 bases). The sequence derives from a man in his thirties or forties who had recovered from COVID-19. Specimen: PBMCs or T cells enriched from blood (not recorded which). The DNA for the CDR3 is TGTGCCAGCAGCCCACGACAGGCCCCCTTGAACACTGAAGCTTTCTTT. It translates to CASSPRQAPLNTEAFF.